These 4 T cell receptor beta chains originate from one sample sequenced in a study of cytomegalovirus exposure and HLA in healthy donors. The study ran its PCR with 60 Vbeta and 13 Jbeta primers. Data came from immunoSEQ multiplex PCR; TCRdb stores just in-frame clones and leaves some out. The table includes some 160,000 clones, 80% detected once. Sequencing was performed on PBMCs. These receptors were collected from a male donor in good health and CMV-seronegative.

This clone showed up just once. V usage is TRBV6-5 and J usage is TRBJ2-2, with TRBD2 matching over 9 bases. This CDR3 contains 16 residues. Germline V gene lookup returns CDR1 MNHEY and CDR2 SVGAGI. Trimming took 4 bases from V and 3 from J; bases not matched to a gene: 6. As DNA, the CDR3 is TGTGCCAGCAGTTCCTTAGCGGGGGCCCACACCGGGGAGCTGTTTTTT. Its protein product is CASSSLAGAHTGELFF.

This clone was seen a few times. The DNA of the CDR3 is TGCGCCAGCAGCCAAGAAAGTTGGACTAACACCGGGGAGCTGTTTTTT. Amino acid sequence: CASSQESWTNTGELFF. This sequence joins TRBV4-1 and TRBJ2-2; D perhaps matches TRBD2 (5 bases). Between the trimmed V and J ends, which lost 0 bases and 2 bases, there was a span of 10 bases. The CDR3 totals 16 residues. CDR1 and CDR2 (germline): MGHRA, YSYEKL.

The V and J genes are TRBV30 and TRBJ1-5; 7 nucleotides line up with TRBD1. Germline V CDR1 and CDR2: GTSNPN, SVGIG (reference sequence). The CDR3 runs 14 residues. The ends lost 5 bases at V and 0 bases at J; junction bases unmatched: 4. As DNA, the CDR3 is TGTGCCTGGCAGACAGGGAATAGCAATCAGCCCCAGCATTTT. This translates into CAWQTGNSNQPQHF.

V gene TRBV7-8 combines with J gene TRBJ1-5; D is unclear. The CDR3 consists of 16 residues. The V gene lost 1 base and the J gene lost 2 bases, with 12 bases spanning the gap. CDR1 is SGHVS, CDR2 FQNEAQ, per germline. In DNA form, the CDR3 reads TGTGCCAGCAGCTTAGGAAGCCTAGGTCGCAATCAGCCCCAGCATTTT. It yields the protein CASSLGSLGRNQPQHF.